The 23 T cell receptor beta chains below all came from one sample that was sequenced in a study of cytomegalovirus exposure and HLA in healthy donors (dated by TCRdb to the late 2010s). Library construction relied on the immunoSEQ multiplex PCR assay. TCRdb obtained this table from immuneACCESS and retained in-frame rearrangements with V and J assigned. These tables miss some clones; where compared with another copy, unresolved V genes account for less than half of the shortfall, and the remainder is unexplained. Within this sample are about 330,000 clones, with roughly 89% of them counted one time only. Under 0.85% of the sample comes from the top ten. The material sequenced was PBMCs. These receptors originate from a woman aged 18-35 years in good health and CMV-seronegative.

The CDR3 loop is CASRRDTISYNEQFF. CDR3 bases: TGTGCCAGCAGGAGGGACACCATCTCCTACAATGAGCAGTTCTTC. The V and J genes are TRBV6-1 and TRBJ2-1, with a tentative D call TRBD1 (6 bases). V was clipped by 6 bases and J by 0 bases, with 12 bases between them. Germline V lookup: CDR1 MNHNS, CDR2 SASEGT. The CDR3 contains 15 residues.

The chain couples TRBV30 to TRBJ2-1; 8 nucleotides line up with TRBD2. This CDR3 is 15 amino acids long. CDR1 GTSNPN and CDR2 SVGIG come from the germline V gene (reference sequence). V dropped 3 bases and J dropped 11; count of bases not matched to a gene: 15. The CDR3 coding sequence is TGTGCCTGGAGCCAAGGGCTGGCGGGAGGCACCCAGCAGTTCTTC. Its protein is CAWSQGLAGGTQQFF.

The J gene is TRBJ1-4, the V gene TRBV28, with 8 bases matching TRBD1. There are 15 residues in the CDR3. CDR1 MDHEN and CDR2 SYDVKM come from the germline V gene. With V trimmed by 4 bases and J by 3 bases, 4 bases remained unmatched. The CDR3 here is CASSSTGQANEKLFF. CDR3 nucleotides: TGTGCCAGCAGTTCAACGGGACAGGCTAATGAAAAACTGTTTTTT.

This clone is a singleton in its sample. CDR3 bases: TGCGCCAGCAGCTCCGGACTAGCGGGAGGTATAGATACGCAGTATTTT. Protein sequence: CASSSGLAGGIDTQYF. This chain links TRBV5-1 with TRBJ2-3; 14 bases are a match to TRBD2. After removal of 3 bases from V and 5 bases from J, the junction contained 5 bases not matched to a gene. The CDR3 sequence is 16 residues long. The V gene's germline CDR1 is SGHRS and CDR2 YFSETQ.

The CDR3 DNA follows: TGTGCCAGCAGCTTAACATTGAGCGGGAGTGGCGAGCAGTTCTTC. Amino acid sequence: CASSLTLSGSGEQFF. This sequence joins TRBV7-3 and TRBJ2-1, with 8 positions matching TRBD2. The V and J ends lost 0 bases and 10 bases, in that order; junction bases with no gene match: 8. The CDR3 extends over 15 amino acids. Per germline, CDR1 SGHTA and CDR2 FQGTGA.

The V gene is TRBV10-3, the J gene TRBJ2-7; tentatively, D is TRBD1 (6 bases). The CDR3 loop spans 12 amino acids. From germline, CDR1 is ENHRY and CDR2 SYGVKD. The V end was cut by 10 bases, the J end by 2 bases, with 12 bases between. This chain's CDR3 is CATEDRPYEQYF. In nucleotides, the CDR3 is TGTGCCACCGAGGACAGACCCTACGAGCAGTACTTC.

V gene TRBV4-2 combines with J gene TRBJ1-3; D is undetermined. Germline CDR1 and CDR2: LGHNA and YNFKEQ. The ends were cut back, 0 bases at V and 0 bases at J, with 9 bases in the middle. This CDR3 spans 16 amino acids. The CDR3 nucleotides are TGTGCCAGCAGCCAAGAATCCCTCCCCTCTGGAAACACCATATATTTT. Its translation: CASSQESLPSGNTIYF.

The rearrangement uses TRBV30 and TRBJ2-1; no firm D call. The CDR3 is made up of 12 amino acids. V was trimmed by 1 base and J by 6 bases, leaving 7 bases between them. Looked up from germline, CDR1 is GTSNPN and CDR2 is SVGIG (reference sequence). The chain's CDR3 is CAWSGSSNEQFF. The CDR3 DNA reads TGTGCCTGGAGTGGGAGCTCCAATGAGCAGTTCTTC.

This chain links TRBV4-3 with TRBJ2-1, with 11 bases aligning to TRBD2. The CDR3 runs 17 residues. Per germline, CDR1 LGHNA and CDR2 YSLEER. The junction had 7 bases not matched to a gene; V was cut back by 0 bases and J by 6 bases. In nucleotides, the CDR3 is TGCGCCAGCAGCCAAGATTTGGGGACTAGCGGCGGCAATGAGCAGTTCTTC. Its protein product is CASSQDLGTSGGNEQFF.

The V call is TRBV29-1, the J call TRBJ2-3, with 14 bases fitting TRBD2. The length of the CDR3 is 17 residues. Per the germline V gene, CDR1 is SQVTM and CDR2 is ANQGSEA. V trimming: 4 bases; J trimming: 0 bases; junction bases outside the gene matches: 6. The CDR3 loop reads CSVGETSGRGSTDTQYF. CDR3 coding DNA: TGCAGCGTTGGTGAGACTAGCGGGAGGGGGAGCACAGATACGCAGTATTTT.

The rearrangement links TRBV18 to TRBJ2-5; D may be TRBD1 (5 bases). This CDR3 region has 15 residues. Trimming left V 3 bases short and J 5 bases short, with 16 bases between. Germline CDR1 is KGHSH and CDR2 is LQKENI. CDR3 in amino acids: CASSPSSQGGETQYF. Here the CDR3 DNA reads TGTGCCAGCTCACCCTCCTCCCAGGGTGGCGAGACCCAGTACTTC.

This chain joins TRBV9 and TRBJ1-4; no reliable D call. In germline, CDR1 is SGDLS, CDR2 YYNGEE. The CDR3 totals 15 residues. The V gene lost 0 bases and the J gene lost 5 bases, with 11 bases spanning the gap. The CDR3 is CASSVGGNLNEKLFF. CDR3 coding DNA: TGTGCCAGCAGCGTAGGCGGGAACTTGAATGAAAAACTGTTTTTT.

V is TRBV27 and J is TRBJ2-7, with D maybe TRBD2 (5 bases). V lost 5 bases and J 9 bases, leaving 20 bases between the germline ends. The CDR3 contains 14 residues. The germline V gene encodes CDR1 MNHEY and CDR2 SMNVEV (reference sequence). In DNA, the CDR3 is TGTGCCAGCAGTAGAATTACGGGGTCCCTGGTGCAGTACTTC. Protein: CASSRITGSLVQYF.

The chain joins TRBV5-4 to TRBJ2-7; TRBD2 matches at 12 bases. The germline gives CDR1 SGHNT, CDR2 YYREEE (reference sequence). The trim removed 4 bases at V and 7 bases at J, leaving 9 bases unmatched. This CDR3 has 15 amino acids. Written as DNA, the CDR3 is TGTGCCAGCAGCCAGGGCGGACTAGCGGGATTTGAGCAGTACTTC. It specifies CASSQGGLAGFEQYF.

The CDR3 DNA follows: TGTGCCAGCAGCCCTCTCTCCCAGGGCGAGCAGTACTTC. This translates into CASSPLSQGEQYF. The chain recombines TRBV9 with TRBJ2-7; D is possibly TRBD1 (5 bases). V lost 4 bases and J lost 6, with 14 bases in between. This CDR3 has 13 amino acids. Germline loops: CDR1 SGDLS, CDR2 YYNGEE.

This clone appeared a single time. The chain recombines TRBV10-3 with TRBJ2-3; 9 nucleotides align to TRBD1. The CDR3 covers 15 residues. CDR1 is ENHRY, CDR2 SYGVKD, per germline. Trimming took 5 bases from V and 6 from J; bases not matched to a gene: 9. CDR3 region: CAISKQGARLDTQYF. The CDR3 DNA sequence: TGTGCCATCAGTAAACAGGGGGCGCGGTTGGATACGCAGTATTTT.

In DNA, the CDR3 is TGTGCCAGCAGTGAACTCCGGACAGGGGGCGCCGAGGGCTCTGGGGCCAACGTCCTGACTTTC. Protein: CASSELRTGGAEGSGANVLTF. The V call is TRBV28, the J call TRBJ2-6; TRBD1 matches 11 bases. Trimming took 5 bases from V and 0 from J; bases not matched to a gene: 15. Germline CDR1 is MDHEN and CDR2 is SYDVKM. This CDR3 region has 21 residues.

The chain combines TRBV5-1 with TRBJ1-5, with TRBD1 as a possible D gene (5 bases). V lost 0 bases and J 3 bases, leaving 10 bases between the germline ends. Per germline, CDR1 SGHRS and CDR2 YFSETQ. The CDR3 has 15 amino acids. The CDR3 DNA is TGCGCCAGCAGCTTGGAAACAGGATCCAATCAGCCCCAGCATTTT. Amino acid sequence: CASSLETGSNQPQHF. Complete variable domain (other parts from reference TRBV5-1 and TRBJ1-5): KAGVTQTPRYLIKTRGQQVTLSCSPISGHRSVSWYQQTPGQGLQFLFEYFSETQRNKGNFPGRFSGRQFSNSRSEMNVSTLELGDSALYLCASSLETGSNQPQHFGDGTRLSIL.

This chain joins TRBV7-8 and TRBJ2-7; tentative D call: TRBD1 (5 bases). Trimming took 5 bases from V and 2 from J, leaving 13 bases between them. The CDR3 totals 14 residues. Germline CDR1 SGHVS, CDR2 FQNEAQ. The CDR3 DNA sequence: TGTGCCAGCAGCCCGACCCGACAGACCTACGAGCAGTACTTC. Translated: CASSPTRQTYEQYF.

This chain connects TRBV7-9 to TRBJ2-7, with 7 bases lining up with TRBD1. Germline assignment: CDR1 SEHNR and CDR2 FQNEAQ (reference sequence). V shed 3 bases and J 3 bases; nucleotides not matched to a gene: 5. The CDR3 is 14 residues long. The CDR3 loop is CASSFGQENYEQYF. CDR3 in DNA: TGTGCCAGCAGCTTCGGACAGGAGAACTACGAGCAGTACTTC.

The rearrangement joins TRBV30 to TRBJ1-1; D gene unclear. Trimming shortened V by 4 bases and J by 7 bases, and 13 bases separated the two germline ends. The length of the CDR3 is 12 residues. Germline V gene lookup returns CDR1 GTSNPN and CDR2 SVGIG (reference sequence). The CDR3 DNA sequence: TGTGCCTGGAAACCGATAGCGGGTGAAGCTTTCTTT. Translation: CAWKPIAGEAFF.

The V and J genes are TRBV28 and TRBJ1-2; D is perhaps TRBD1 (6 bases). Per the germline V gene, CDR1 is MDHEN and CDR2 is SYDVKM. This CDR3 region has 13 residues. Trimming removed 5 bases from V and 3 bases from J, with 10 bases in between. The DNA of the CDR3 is TGTGCCAGCAGTGAACAGGGTCACTATGGCTACACCTTC. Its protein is CASSEQGHYGYTF.

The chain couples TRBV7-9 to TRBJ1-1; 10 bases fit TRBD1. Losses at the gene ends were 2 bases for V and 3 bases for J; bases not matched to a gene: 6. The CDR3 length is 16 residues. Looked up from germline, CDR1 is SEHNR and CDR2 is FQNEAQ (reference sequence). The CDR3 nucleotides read TGTGCCAGCAGCTTAAGACAGGGGGCCCCAGACACTGAAGCTTTCTTT. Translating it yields CASSLRQGAPDTEAFF.